Below are 5 T cell receptor beta chains sequenced from a single sample in a study of blood T cell repertoires in COVID-19. The data were produced by immunoSEQ multiplex PCR, yet TCRdb's version contains in-frame clones alone and is incomplete. The sample includes around 58,000 clones, 85% to 90% seen only once; the top ten take about 13%. The specimen was peripheral blood. Every receptor here comes from a man in his sixties with active COVID-19.

The chain employs TRBV6-5 and TRBJ2-2; D is perhaps TRBD2 (6 bases). The CDR3 loop spans 12 amino acids. CDR1 is MNHEY and CDR2 is SVGAGI in the germline V gene. V gave up 7 bases and J gave up 7 bases, with 10 bases separating them. The CDR3 DNA reads TGTGCCAGCAACTGGGGGGACGGGGAGCTGTTTTTT. It yields the protein CASNWGDGELFF.

V is TRBV2 and J is TRBJ2-7, with unresolved D. Trimming shortened V by 6 bases and J by 1 base, and 10 bases separated the two germline ends. This CDR3 comprises 13 residues. Germline V gene data show CDR1 as SNHLY and CDR2 as FYNNEI. As DNA, the CDR3 is TGTGCCAGCAGGAATCAGGTGTCCTACGAGCAGTACTTC. Translating it yields CASRNQVSYEQYF.

CDR3 amino acids: CASSLPTSNSYEQYF. CDR3 nucleotide sequence: TGTGCCAGCAGTTTACCCACCTCTAACTCCTACGAGCAGTACTTC. V usage is TRBV28 and J usage is TRBJ2-7; unclear D gene. The germline V gene has CDR1 MDHEN and CDR2 SYDVKM. The CDR3 has 15 amino acids. V lost 2 bases to trimming and J lost 0 bases, with 11 bases between them.

This chain joins TRBV11-2 and TRBJ1-1; TRBD1 aligns across 12 bases. This CDR3 spans 19 amino acids. V lost 2 bases and J lost 3; bases outside the gene matches: 13. Germline V gene lookup returns CDR1 SGHAT and CDR2 FQNNGV. CDR3 sequence (DNA): TGTGCCAGCAGCTTACTCAACCGGGACAGGGGGCTTGGAGACACTGAAGCTTTCTTT. It codes for CASSLLNRDRGLGDTEAFF.

The chain couples TRBV27 to TRBJ2-7, with 10 bases aligning to TRBD1. There are 13 residues in the CDR3. Germline-derived CDR1 and CDR2 are MNHEY and SMNVEV (reference sequence). The ends lost 6 bases at V and 5 bases at J; junction bases unmatched: 4. The CDR3: CASRRQGADEQYF. CDR3 bases: TGTGCCAGCAGACGACAGGGGGCCGACGAGCAGTACTTC.